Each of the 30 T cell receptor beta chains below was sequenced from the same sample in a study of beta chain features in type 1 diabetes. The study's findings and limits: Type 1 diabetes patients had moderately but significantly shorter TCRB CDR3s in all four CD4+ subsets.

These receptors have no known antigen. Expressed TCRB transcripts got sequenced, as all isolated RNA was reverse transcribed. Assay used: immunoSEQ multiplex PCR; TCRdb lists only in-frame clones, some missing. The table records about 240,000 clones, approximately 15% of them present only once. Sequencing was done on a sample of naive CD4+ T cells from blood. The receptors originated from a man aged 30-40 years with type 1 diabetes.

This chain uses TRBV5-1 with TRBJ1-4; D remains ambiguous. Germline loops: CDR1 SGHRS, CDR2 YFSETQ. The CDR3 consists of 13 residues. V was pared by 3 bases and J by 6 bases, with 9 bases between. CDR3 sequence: CASSSVGDEKLFF. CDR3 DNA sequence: TGCGCCAGCAGCTCGGTGGGAGATGAAAAACTGTTTTTT. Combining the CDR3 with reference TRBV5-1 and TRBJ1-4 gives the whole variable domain KAGVTQTPRYLIKTRGQQVTLSCSPISGHRSVSWYQQTPGQGLQFLFEYFSETQRNKGNFPGRFSGRQFSNSRSEMNVSTLELGDSALYLCASSSVGDEKLFFGSGTQLSVL.

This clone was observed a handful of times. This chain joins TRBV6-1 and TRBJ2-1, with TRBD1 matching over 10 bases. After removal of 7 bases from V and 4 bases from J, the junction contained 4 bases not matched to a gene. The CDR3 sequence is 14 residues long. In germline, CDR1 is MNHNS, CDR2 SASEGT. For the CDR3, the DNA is TGTGCCAGCACTGGACAGGGGGTTTACAATGAGCAGTTCTTC. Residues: CASTGQGVYNEQFF.

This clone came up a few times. The CDR3 nucleotides are TGCGCCAGCAGCTTGGGACTAGCGGGAGGTTTCGAGCAGTACTTC. It specifies CASSLGLAGGFEQYF. The chain joins TRBV5-1 to TRBJ2-7; 13 bases map to TRBD2. V was clipped by 0 bases and J by 6 bases; unmatched bases: 3. Germline values: CDR1 SGHRS, CDR2 YFSETQ. The length of the CDR3 is 15 residues.

CDR3 sequence reads: CASSEYPYGYTF. In DNA form, the CDR3 reads TGTGCCAGCAGTGAATACCCATATGGCTACACCTTC. This chain links TRBV25-1 with TRBJ1-2; D gene uncertain. The CDR3 totals 12 residues. Trimming removed 0 bases at V and 5 bases at J, with 4 bases between. The germline CDR1 and CDR2 sequences are MGHDK and SYGVNS.

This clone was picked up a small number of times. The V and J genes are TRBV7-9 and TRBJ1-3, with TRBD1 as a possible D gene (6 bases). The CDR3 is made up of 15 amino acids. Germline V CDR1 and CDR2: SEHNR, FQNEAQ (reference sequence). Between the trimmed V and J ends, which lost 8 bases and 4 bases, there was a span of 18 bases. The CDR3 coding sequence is TGTGCCAGCCTAGAGACAGGAGAAGGGGGAAACACCATATATTTT. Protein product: CASLETGEGGNTIYF.

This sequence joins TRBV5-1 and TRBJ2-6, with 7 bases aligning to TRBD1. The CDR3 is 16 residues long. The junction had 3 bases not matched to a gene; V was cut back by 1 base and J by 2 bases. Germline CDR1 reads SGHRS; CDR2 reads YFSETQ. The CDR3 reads CASSLTGVAGANVLTF. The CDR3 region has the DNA TGCGCCAGCAGCTTGACAGGGGTAGCTGGGGCCAACGTCCTGACTTTC.

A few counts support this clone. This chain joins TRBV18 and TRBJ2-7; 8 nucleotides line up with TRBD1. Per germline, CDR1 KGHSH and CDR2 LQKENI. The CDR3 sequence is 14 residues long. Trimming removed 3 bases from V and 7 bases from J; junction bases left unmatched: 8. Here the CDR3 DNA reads TGTGCCAGCTCACCGGGGACAGGCCGCCGGGAGCAGTACTTC. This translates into CASSPGTGRREQYF.

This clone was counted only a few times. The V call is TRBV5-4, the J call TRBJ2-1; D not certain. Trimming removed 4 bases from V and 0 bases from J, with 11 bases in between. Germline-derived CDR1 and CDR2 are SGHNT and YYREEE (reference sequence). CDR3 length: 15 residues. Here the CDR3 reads CASSAGQSSYNEQFF. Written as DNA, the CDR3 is TGTGCCAGCAGCGCAGGCCAGAGCTCCTACAATGAGCAGTTCTTC.

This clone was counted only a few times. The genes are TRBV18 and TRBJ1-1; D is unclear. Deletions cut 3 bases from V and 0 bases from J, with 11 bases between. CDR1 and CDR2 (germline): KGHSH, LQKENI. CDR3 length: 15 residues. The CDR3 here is CASSPGFSMNTEAFF. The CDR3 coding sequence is TGTGCCAGCTCACCCGGGTTTTCCATGAACACTGAAGCTTTCTTT.

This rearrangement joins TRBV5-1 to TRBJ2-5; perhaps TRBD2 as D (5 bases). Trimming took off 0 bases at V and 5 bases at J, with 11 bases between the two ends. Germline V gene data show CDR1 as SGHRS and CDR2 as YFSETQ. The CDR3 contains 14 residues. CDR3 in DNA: TGCGCCAGCAGCTTGGCCGACGGGATGGAGACCCAGTACTTC. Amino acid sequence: CASSLADGMETQYF.

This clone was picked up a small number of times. As DNA, the CDR3 is TGCGCCAGCAGCTTGTCTGGTTTAGCGGGGGGCCTAGAGACCCAGTACTTC. Residues: CASSLSGLAGGLETQYF. The chain links TRBV5-1 to TRBJ2-5; 10 nucleotides agree with TRBD2. Trimming cost V 1 base and J 4 bases; bases outside gene matches: 10. Germline CDR1 SGHRS, CDR2 YFSETQ. The CDR3 spans 17 residues.

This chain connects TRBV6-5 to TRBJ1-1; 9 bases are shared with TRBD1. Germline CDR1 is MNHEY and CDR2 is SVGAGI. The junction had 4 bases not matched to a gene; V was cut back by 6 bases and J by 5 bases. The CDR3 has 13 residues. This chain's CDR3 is CASRDRGRTEAFF. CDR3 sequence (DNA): TGTGCCAGCAGAGACAGGGGGAGAACTGAAGCTTTCTTT.

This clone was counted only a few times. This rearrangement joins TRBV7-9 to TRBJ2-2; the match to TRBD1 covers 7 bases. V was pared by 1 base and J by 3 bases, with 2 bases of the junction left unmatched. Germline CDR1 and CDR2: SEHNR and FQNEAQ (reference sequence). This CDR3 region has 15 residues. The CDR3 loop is CASSLGGGYTGELFF. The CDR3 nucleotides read TGTGCCAGCAGCTTAGGAGGGGGCTACACCGGGGAGCTGTTTTTT.

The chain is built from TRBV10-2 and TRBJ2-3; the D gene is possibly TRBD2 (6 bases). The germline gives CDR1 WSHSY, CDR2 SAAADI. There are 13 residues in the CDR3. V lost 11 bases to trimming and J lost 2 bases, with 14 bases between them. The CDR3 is CARGDSATDTQYF. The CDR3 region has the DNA TGCGCCCGCGGGGACTCCGCCACAGATACGCAGTATTTT.

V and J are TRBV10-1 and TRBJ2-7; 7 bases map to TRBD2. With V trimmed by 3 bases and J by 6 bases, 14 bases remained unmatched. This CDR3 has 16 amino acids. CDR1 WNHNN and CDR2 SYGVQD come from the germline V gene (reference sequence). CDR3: CASSDPKAGSSGEQYF. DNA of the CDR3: TGCGCCAGCAGTGACCCAAAAGCGGGGAGCTCGGGCGAGCAGTACTTC.

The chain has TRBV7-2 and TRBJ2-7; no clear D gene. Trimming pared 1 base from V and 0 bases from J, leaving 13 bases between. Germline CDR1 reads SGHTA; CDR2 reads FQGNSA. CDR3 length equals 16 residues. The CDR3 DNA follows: TGTGCCAGCAGCTTAGGGTCGAGCATAAGCTCCTACGAGCAGTACTTC. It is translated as CASSLGSSISSYEQYF.

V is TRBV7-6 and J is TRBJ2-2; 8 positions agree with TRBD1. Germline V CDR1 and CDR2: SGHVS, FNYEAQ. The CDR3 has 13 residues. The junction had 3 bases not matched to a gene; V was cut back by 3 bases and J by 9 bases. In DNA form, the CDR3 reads TGTGCCAGCAGCTTGGACAGGGCTCGGGAGCTGTTTTTT. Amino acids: CASSLDRARELFF.

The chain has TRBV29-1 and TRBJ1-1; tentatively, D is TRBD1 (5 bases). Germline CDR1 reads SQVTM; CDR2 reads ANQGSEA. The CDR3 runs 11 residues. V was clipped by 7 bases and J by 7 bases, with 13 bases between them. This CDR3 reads CSAHSQGEAFF. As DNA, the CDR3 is TGCAGCGCCCACAGTCAGGGTGAAGCTTTCTTT.

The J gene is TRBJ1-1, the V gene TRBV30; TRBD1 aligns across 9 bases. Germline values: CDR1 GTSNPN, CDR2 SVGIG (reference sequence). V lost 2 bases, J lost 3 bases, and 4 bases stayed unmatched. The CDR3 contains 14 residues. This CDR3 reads CAWSLTGGDTEAFF. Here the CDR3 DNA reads TGTGCCTGGAGTTTGACAGGGGGTGACACTGAAGCTTTCTTT.

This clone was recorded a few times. The CDR3 protein is CASSDPYPGQDEAFF. The CDR3 DNA reads TGTGCCAGCAGTGATCCGTATCCGGGACAGGATGAAGCTTTCTTT. The chain links TRBV2 to TRBJ1-1; 8 bases are a match to TRBD1. The germline V gene has CDR1 SNHLY and CDR2 FYNNEI. Trimming removed 3 bases from V and 7 bases from J; junction bases left unmatched: 10. The CDR3 covers 15 residues.

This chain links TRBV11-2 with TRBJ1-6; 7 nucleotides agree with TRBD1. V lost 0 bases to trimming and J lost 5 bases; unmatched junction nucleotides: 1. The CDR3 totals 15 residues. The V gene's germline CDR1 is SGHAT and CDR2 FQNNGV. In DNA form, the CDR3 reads TGTGCCAGCAGCTTAGAACAGGGGAATAATTCACCCCTCCACTTT. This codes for CASSLEQGNNSPLHF.

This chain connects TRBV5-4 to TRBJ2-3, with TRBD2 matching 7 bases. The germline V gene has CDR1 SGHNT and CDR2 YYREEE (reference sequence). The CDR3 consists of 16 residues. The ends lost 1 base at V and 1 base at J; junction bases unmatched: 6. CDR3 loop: CASSLIAGDGTDTQYF. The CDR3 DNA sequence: TGTGCCAGCAGCTTGATTGCGGGAGATGGCACAGATACGCAGTATTTT. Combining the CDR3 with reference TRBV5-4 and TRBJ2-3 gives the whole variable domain ETGVTQSPTHLIKTRGQQVTLRCSSQSGHNTVSWYQQALGQGPQFIFQYYREEENGRGNFPPRFSGLQFPNYSSELNVNALELDDSALYLCASSLIAGDGTDTQYFGPGTRLTVL.

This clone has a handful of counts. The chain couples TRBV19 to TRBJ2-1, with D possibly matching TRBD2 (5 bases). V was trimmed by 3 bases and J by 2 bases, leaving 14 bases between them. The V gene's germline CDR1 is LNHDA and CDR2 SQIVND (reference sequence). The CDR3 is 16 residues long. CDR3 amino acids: CASSISVGETYNEQFF. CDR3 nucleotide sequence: TGTGCCAGTAGTATTTCTGTCGGGGAGACCTACAATGAGCAGTTCTTC.

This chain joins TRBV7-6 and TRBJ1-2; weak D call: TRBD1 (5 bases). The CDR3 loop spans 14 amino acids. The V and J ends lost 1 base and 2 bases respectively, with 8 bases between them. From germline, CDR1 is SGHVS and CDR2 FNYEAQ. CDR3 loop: CASSLEQANYGYTF. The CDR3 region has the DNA TGTGCCAGCAGCTTAGAACAGGCAAACTATGGCTACACCTTC. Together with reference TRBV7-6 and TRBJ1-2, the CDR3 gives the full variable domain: GAGVSQSPRYKVTKRGQDVALRCDPISGHVSLYWYRQALGQGPEFLTYFNYEAQQDKSGLPNDRFSAERPEGSISTLTIQRTEQRDSAMYRCASSLEQANYGYTFGSGTRLTVV.

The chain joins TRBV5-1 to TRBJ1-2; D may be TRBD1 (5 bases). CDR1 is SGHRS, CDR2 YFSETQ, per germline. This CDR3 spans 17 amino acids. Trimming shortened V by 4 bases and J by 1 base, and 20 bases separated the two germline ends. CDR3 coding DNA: TGCGCCAGCAGCAGACTCCCCGGGGGTTTCCTTAACTATGGCTACACCTTC. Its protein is CASSRLPGGFLNYGYTF.

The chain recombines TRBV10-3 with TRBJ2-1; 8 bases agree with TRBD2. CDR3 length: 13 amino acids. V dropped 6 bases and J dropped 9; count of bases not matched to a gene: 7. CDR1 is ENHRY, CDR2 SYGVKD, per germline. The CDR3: CAIRTLAGGEQFF. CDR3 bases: TGTGCCATCAGAACCCTAGCGGGCGGTGAGCAGTTCTTC.

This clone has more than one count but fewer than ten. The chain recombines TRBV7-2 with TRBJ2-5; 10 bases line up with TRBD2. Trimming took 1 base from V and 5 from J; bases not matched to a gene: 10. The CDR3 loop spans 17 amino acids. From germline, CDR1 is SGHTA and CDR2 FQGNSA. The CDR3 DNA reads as TGTGCCAGCAGCTTAGTGGGGACTAGCGTCCAGGGGGAGACCCAGTACTTC. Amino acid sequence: CASSLVGTSVQGETQYF.

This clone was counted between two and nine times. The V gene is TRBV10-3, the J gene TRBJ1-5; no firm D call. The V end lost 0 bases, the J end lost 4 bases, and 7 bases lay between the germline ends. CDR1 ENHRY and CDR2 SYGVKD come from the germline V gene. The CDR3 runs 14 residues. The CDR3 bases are TGTGCCATCAGTGAGTCAGCCGGTAATCAGCCCCAGCATTTT. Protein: CAISESAGNQPQHF.

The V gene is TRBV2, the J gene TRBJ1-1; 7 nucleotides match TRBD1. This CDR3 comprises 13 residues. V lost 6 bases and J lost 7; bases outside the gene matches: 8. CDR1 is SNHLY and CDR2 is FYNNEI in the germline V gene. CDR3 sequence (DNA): TGTGCCAGCAGAGCTCTCCGACAGGGTGAAGCTTTCTTT. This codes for CASRALRQGEAFF.

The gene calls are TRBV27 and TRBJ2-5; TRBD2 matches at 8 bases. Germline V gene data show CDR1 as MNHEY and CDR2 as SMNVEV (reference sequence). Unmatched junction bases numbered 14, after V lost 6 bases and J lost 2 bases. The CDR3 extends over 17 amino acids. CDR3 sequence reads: CASSHLSGARTQETQYF. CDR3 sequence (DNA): TGTGCCAGCAGCCATCTTAGCGGGGCACGGACACAAGAGACCCAGTACTTC.